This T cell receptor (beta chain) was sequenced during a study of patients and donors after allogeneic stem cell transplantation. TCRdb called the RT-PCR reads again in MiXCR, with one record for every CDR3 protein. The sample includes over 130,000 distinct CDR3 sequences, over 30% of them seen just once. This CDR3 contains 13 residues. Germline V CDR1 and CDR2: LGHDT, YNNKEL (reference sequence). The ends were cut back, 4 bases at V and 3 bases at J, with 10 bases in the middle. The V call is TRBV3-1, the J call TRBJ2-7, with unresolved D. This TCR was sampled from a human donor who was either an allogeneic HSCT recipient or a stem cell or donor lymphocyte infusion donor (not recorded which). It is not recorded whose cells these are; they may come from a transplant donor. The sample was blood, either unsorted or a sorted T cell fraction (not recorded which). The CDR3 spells CASSLNPSYEQYV. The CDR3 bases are TGTGCCAGCAGCCTAAACCCCAGCTACGAGCAGTACGTC.